The 24 T cell receptor beta chains presented below share a single source sample, sequenced in a study of cytomegalovirus exposure and HLA in healthy donors. The study ran its PCR with 60 Vbeta and 13 Jbeta primers. Generated by immunoSEQ multiplex PCR, the TCRdb table keeps only in-frame clones and is missing some. The table lists approximately 110,000 clones. The specimen was PBMCs. All receptors come from a man aged 25 to 45 in good health and CMV-seronegative.

The V and J genes are TRBV7-3 and TRBJ2-5, with D maybe TRBD1 (5 bases). Looked up from germline, CDR1 is SGHTA and CDR2 is FQGTGA. This CDR3 has 15 amino acids. Trimming took off 1 base at V and 4 bases at J, with 13 bases between the two ends. As DNA, the CDR3 is TGTGCCAGCAGCTTAAATGCAGGGCCGGGAGAGACCCAGTACTTC. Protein product: CASSLNAGPGETQYF.

The chain combines TRBV6-1 with TRBJ1-4, with D hard to call. V dropped 6 bases and J dropped 0 bases, with 11 bases sitting between them. CDR1 and CDR2 from the germline V gene are MNHNS and SASEGT. The CDR3 sequence is 15 residues long. The CDR3 nucleotides are TGTGCCAGCAGCCCATTGTACTCAACTAATGAAAAACTGTTTTTT. Its protein product is CASSPLYSTNEKLFF.

The CDR3 protein is CASSISYGVSKEQYF. The CDR3 DNA follows: TGTGCCAGTAGTATATCGTACGGGGTCTCTAAGGAGCAGTACTTC. The chain carries TRBV19 and TRBJ2-7, with D maybe TRBD2 (5 bases). V dropped 2 bases and J dropped 7 bases, with 18 bases sitting between them. CDR1 and CDR2 from the germline V gene are LNHDA and SQIVND (reference sequence). The CDR3 sequence is 15 residues long.

Here the CDR3 DNA reads TGTGCCAGCAGCCGGAGCGGGGAGACCTACGAGCAGTACTTC. It translates to CASSRSGETYEQYF. The chain couples TRBV7-2 to TRBJ2-7; TRBD2 matches 7 bases. V dropped 5 bases and J dropped 2; count of bases not matched to a gene: 6. Germline lookup yields CDR1 SGHTA and CDR2 FQGNSA. The CDR3 length is 14 residues.

The rearrangement joins TRBV1 to TRBJ2-5; the table's TRBD2 call for D was not verified on the DNA. TRBV1 counts as a pseudogene. This CDR3 spans 16 amino acids. The CDR3 DNA reads as TGCACCAGCAGCCAAGATTCAAAGCGGGCCCAAGAGACCCAGTACTTC. It encodes CTSSQDSKRAQETQYF.

The V gene is TRBV29-1, the J gene TRBJ1-1; tentatively, D is TRBD1 (5 bases). This CDR3 comprises 15 residues. Trimming removed 6 bases from V and 0 bases from J, with 17 bases in between. From germline, CDR1 is SQVTM and CDR2 ANQGSEA. CDR3 DNA sequence: TGCAGCGTGGGGACTCTGTTTGGGATGAACACTGAAGCTTTCTTT. Translation: CSVGTLFGMNTEAFF.

This chain's CDR3 is CASSLARGELRRNEQFF. The CDR3, as DNA: TGTGCCAGCAGTTTAGCCCGGGGGGAATTAAGAAGAAATGAGCAGTTCTTC. The rearrangement links TRBV28 to TRBJ2-1; 7 nucleotides match TRBD2. After removal of 2 bases from V and 7 bases from J, the junction contained 14 bases not matched to a gene. The CDR3 has 17 residues. CDR1 is MDHEN, CDR2 SYDVKM, per germline.

The CDR3 DNA reads as TGCAGCGTTGATCCAAGGGGTACTGAAGCTTTCTTT. The encoded protein is CSVDPRGTEAFF. The V gene is TRBV29-1, the J gene TRBJ1-1; possibly TRBD1 for D (5 bases). V lost 3 bases, J lost 5 bases, and 10 bases lay in between. Germline assignment: CDR1 SQVTM and CDR2 ANQGSEA. CDR3 length equals 12 residues.

This sequence joins TRBV9 and TRBJ1-2; 7 nucleotides agree with TRBD1. V was pared by 4 bases and J by 4 bases, with 7 bases of the junction left unmatched. Germline CDR1 SGDLS, CDR2 YYNGEE. This CDR3 region has 14 residues. The CDR3 is CASSQTRTGYGYTF. In DNA, the CDR3 is TGTGCCAGCAGCCAAACCCGGACAGGCTATGGCTACACCTTC.

The rearrangement links TRBV7-8 to TRBJ1-6, with a possible D match to TRBD1 (6 bases). The CDR3 has 15 amino acids. The germline V and J ends were trimmed by 1 base and 7 bases, with 11 bases remaining between them. CDR1 SGHVS and CDR2 FQNEAQ come from the germline V gene. This CDR3 reads CASSLGQGQNSPLHF. CDR3 nucleotides: TGTGCCAGCAGCTTAGGGCAGGGGCAGAATTCACCCCTCCACTTT.

The chain uses TRBV6-5 and TRBJ1-3, with TRBD1 matching 7 bases. The germline gives CDR1 MNHEY, CDR2 SVGAGI. This CDR3 has 15 residues. After removal of 6 bases from V and 0 bases from J, the junction contained 5 bases not matched to a gene. The CDR3 DNA reads as TGTGCCAGCAGACCTGACAGGGACTCTGGAAACACCATATATTTT. Translation gives CASRPDRDSGNTIYF.

The V gene is TRBV7-3, the J gene TRBJ2-3; D call uncertain. The CDR3 has 14 residues. Germline CDR1 reads SGHTA; CDR2 reads FQGTGA. Trimming cost V 3 bases and J 3 bases, with 10 bases left between them. CDR3 protein: CASSFGEGTDTQYF. The CDR3 nucleotides are TGTGCCAGCAGCTTCGGAGAAGGAACAGATACGCAGTATTTT.

This chain connects TRBV29-1 to TRBJ2-1; 10 positions agree with TRBD2. The germline CDR1 and CDR2 sequences are SQVTM and ANQGSEA. CDR3 length: 15 amino acids. The ends lost 6 bases at V and 4 bases at J; junction bases unmatched: 9. Here the CDR3 reads CSVRGLAGVYNEQFF. CDR3 coding DNA: TGCAGCGTCCGCGGGCTAGCGGGAGTATACAATGAGCAGTTCTTC.

The V and J genes are TRBV6-5 and TRBJ1-1, with a possible D match to TRBD1 (5 bases). This CDR3 spans 12 amino acids. The V and J ends lost 6 bases and 8 bases respectively, with 13 bases between them. Germline-derived CDR1 and CDR2 are MNHEY and SVGAGI. The CDR3 sequence: CASSGGRSEAFF. CDR3 nucleotide sequence: TGTGCCAGCAGCGGGGGAAGATCCGAAGCTTTCTTT.

The chain is built from TRBV7-2 and TRBJ2-4, with TRBD2 matching 8 bases. CDR1 SGHTA and CDR2 FQGNSA come from the germline V gene. V lost 5 bases, J lost 7 bases, and 10 bases stayed unmatched. This CDR3 has 15 residues. Here the CDR3 reads CASSHGLAGVNIQYF. As DNA, the CDR3 is TGTGCCAGCAGCCACGGACTAGCTGGGGTTAACATTCAGTACTTC.

The genes are TRBV29-1 and TRBJ2-3; a weak D match, TRBD1 (6 bases). Trimming stripped 5 bases from V and 4 bases from J, with 13 bases between. Germline lookup yields CDR1 SQVTM and CDR2 ANQGSEA. The CDR3 is made up of 13 amino acids. CDR3 residues: CSVKTGLADTQYF. The CDR3 DNA reads TGCAGCGTTAAGACAGGCTTAGCAGATACGCAGTATTTT.

The chain carries TRBV18 and TRBJ1-1, with D unclear. The germline gives CDR1 KGHSH, CDR2 LQKENI. Trimming removed 3 bases at V and 7 bases at J, with 12 bases between. CDR3 length equals 13 residues. The CDR3 nucleotides are TGTGCCAGCTCACCTCGGGAAGGGAATGAAGCTTTCTTT. It encodes CASSPREGNEAFF.

The gene calls are TRBV7-2 and TRBJ2-2; unclear D gene. The germline gives CDR1 SGHTA, CDR2 FQGNSA. The CDR3 consists of 13 residues. V was shortened by 2 bases and J by 4 bases, with 5 bases between the two germline ends. The CDR3 region has the DNA TGTGCCAGCAGCTTATCAGTCACCGGGGAGCTGTTTTTT. Protein sequence: CASSLSVTGELFF.

The genes are TRBV11-3 and TRBJ2-5; D is perhaps TRBD1 (6 bases). The CDR3 spans 15 residues. V was cut by 5 bases and J by 4 bases, with 17 bases left in between. Germline V gives CDR1 SGHNT, CDR2 YENEEA. The CDR3 region is CASSRFTGSGETQYF. DNA for the CDR3: TGTGCCAGCAGCCGATTCACAGGGAGTGGAGAGACCCAGTACTTC.

V is TRBV7-9 and J is TRBJ2-1; TRBD2 matches at 12 bases. Germline CDR1 reads SEHNR; CDR2 reads FQNEAQ (reference sequence). This CDR3 contains 15 residues. V lost 5 bases and J lost 8; bases outside the gene matches: 7. CDR3 in DNA: TGTGCCAGCAGCGCGACTAGCGGGAGAGCCTATGAGCAGTTCTTC. This gives the protein CASSATSGRAYEQFF.

The chain links TRBV10-3 to TRBJ2-1; D is perhaps TRBD2 (6 bases). Germline values: CDR1 ENHRY, CDR2 SYGVKD. The CDR3 has 15 amino acids. V lost 8 bases to trimming and J lost 5 bases, with 19 bases between them. DNA for the CDR3: TGTGCCATCTCCCTGAATAGCGGAACACACAATGAGCAGTTCTTC. It encodes CAISLNSGTHNEQFF.

The rearrangement uses TRBV9 and TRBJ1-4; TRBD1 matches 9 bases. V shed 2 bases, J shed 8 bases, and the junction held 7 bases outside the gene matches. In germline, CDR1 is SGDLS, CDR2 YYNGEE. The CDR3 has 15 amino acids. CDR3 sequence reads: CASSVGTGPGEKLFF. The CDR3 DNA follows: TGTGCCAGCAGCGTCGGGACAGGGCCTGGCGAAAAACTGTTTTTT.

The V and J genes are TRBV7-3 and TRBJ1-1; possibly TRBD1 for D (5 bases). CDR1 and CDR2 (germline): SGHTA, FQGTGA. The length of the CDR3 is 13 residues. The V end lost 5 bases, the J end lost 4 bases, and 11 bases lay between the germline ends. The CDR3 bases are TGTGCCAGCAGCCCGGACATTATCACTGAAGCTTTCTTT. Protein sequence: CASSPDIITEAFF.

The chain is built from TRBV7-2 and TRBJ2-1; 8 bases are a match to TRBD1. CDR3 length: 14 residues. Germline-derived CDR1 and CDR2 are SGHTA and FQGNSA. After removal of 5 bases from V and 8 bases from J, the junction contained 8 bases not matched to a gene. The CDR3 is CASSDRTGSDEQFF. The CDR3 nucleotides read TGTGCCAGCAGCGACAGGACAGGGTCTGATGAGCAGTTCTTC.